The clone carrying this T cell receptor (beta chain) was detected a few times. The V end lost 1 base, the J end lost 6 bases, and 7 bases lay between the germline ends. The CDR3 is 13 residues long. Germline assignment: CDR1 LNHDA and CDR2 SQIVND (reference sequence). Per the study methods: It was from reference gene primer amplification that nucleated cell counts were estimated. Method: immunoSEQ multiplex PCR; TCRdb's copy keeps in-frame clones and lacks some. V, J and clone size derive from that table, while D and trimming were established from the DNA sequence. The sample yields about 180,000 clones, roughly 84% seen once. This sample is drawn from a study of blood T cell repertoires in COVID-19. On the study more broadly: Sites in the United States, Italy and Spain provided acute and convalescent COVID-19 samples. The cDNA or gDNA used as material had been derived from T cells, B-cell-depleted T cells, or PBMCs.

The receptor was derived from a man aged 18 to 30 with active or convalescent COVID-19. V and J are TRBV19 and TRBJ2-1; perhaps TRBD1 as D (6 bases). The sample was peripheral blood. This CDR3 reads CASSIGTVNEQFF. The CDR3, as DNA: TGTGCCAGTAGTATAGGGACAGTCAATGAGCAGTTCTTC.